This TCR beta chain was retrieved from a study of blood T cell repertoires in COVID-19. Study-level background: Researchers got acute and convalescent COVID-19 samples from the United States, Italy and Spain. The analysed material was cDNA or gDNA that came from T cells, B-cell-depleted T cells, or PBMCs.

This CDR3 is 18 amino acids long. Germline V gene data show CDR1 as SGHRS and CDR2 as YFSETQ. Trimming cost V 3 bases and J 3 bases; bases outside gene matches: 12. In the study's own analysis: It was from reference gene primer amplification that nucleated cell counts were estimated. Data came from immunoSEQ multiplex PCR; TCRdb stores just in-frame clones and leaves some out. V, J and clone size were drawn from that table, and D and trimming were deduced from the DNA. The table records 130,000 or so clones, approximately 74% of them present only once. Material for sequencing was peripheral blood. This clonotype originated in a woman between 65 and 79 years old with acute or convalescent COVID-19. The rearrangement links TRBV5-1 to TRBJ2-3; 11 nucleotides line up with TRBD2. CDR3 bases: TGCGCCAGCAGCTCAACTAGCGGGAGAGTCCGGGGGACAGATACGCAGTATTTT. It is translated as CASSSTSGRVRGTDTQYF.